This T cell receptor (beta chain) was sequenced during a study of blood T cell repertoires in COVID-19. Per the study methods: Cell counts per sample came from amplifying reference gene primers. Repertoires were generated with immunoSEQ multiplex PCR, while TCRdb's copy carries only in-frame clones and drops some. That table gives V, J and clone size, and the DNA gave D and trimming. The sample includes roughly 130,000 clones, roughly 86% of them seen just once. V was cut by 6 bases and J by 0 bases, with 9 bases left in between. This CDR3 is 14 amino acids long. Germline loops: CDR1 LNHDA, CDR2 SQIVND (reference sequence).

The sequence was collected from a woman aged 55-75 years with acute or convalescent COVID-19. The gene calls are TRBV19 and TRBJ2-1; TRBD1 is a possible D gene (6 bases). Sequenced input: peripheral blood. CDR3 nucleotide sequence: TGTGCCAGTAGCACACAGGGCTCCTACAATGAGCAGTTCTTC. This encodes CASSTQGSYNEQFF.